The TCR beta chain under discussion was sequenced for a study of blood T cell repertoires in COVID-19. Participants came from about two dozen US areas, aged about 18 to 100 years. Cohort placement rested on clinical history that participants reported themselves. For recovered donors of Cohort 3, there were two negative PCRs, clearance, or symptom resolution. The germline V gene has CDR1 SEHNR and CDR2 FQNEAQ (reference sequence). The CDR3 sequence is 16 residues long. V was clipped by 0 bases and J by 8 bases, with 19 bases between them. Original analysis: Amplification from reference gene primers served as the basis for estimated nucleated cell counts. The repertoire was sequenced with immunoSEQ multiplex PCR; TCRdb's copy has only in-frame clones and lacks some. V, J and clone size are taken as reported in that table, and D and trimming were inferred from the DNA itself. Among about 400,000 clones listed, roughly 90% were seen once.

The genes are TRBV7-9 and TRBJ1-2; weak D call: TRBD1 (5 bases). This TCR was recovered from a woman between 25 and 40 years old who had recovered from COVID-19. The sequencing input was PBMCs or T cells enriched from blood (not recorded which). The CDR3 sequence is CASSLAGAGSLWGYTF. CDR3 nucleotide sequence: TGTGCCAGCAGCTTAGCAGGGGCTGGTTCTCTGTGGGGCTACACCTTC.